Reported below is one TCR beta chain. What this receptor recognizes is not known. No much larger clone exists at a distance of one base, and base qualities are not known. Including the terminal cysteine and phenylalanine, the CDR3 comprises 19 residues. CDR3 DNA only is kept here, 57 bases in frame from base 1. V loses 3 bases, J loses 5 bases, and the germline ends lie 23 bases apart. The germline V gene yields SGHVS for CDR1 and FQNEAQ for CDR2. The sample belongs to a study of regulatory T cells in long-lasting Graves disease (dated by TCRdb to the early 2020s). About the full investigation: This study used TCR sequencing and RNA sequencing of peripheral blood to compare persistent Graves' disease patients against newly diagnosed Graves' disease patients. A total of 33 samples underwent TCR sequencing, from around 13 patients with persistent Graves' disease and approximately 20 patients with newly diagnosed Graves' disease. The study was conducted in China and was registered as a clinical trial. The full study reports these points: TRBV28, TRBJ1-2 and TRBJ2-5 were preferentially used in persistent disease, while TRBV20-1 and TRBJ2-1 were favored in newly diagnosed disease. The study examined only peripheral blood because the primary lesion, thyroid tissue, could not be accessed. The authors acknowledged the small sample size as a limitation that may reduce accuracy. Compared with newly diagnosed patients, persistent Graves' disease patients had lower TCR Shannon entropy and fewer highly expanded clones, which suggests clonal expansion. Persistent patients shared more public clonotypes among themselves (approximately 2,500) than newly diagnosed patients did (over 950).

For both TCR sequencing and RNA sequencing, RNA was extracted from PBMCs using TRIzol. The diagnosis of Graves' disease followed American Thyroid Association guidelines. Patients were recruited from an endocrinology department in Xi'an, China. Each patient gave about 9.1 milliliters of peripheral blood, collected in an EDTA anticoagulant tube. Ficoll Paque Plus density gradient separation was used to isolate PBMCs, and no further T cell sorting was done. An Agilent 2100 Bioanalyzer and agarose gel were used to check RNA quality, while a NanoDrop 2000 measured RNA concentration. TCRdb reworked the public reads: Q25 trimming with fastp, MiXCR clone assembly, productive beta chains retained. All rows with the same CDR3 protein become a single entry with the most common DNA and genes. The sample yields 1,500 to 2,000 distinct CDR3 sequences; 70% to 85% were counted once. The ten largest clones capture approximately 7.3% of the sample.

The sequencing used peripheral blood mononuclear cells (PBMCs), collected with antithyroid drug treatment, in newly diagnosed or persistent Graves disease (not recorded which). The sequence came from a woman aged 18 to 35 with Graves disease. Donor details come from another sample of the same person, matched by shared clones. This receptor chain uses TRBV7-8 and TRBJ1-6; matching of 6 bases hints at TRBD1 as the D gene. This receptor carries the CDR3 CASSLFSSVARGNNSPLHF. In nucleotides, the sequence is TGTGCCAGCAGCTTGTTTTCTAGTGTAGCAAGGGGGAATAATTCACCCCTCCACTTT.